Below are 30 T cell receptor beta chains sequenced from a single sample in a study of beta chain features in type 1 diabetes. General observations from the study: TCRB CDR3s were moderately but significantly shorter in Type 1 diabetes patients in all four CD4+ subsets.

Their antigen targets remain unknown. Investigators reverse transcribed all isolated RNA, so they sequenced expressed TCRB transcripts. Sequencing was performed with immunoSEQ multiplex PCR; in TCRdb, only in-frame clones are kept and a portion is missing. Of some 160,000 clones listed, roughly 9% are singletons. The sequenced sample consisted of central memory CD4+ T cells from blood. These receptors all stem from a woman aged 25-40 years with type 1 diabetes.

V is TRBV13 and J is TRBJ2-3; TRBD2 agrees at 10 bases. Germline lookup yields CDR1 PRHDT and CDR2 FYEKMQ (reference sequence). The CDR3 spans 15 residues. Germline trimming cut 5 bases from V and 0 bases from J; bases unmatched to any gene: 2. As DNA, the CDR3 is TGTGCCAGCAGCCAGACTAGCGGGAGCACAGATACGCAGTATTTT. Translation gives CASSQTSGSTDTQYF.

This clone was detected a few times. This rearrangement joins TRBV5-1 to TRBJ2-1, with 9 bases matching TRBD2. CDR1 and CDR2 from the germline V gene are SGHRS and YFSETQ. The CDR3 runs 16 residues. After removal of 0 bases from V and 7 bases from J, the junction contained 8 bases not matched to a gene. CDR3 sequence reads: CASSLEGGRVANEQFF. In DNA, the CDR3 is TGCGCCAGCAGCTTGGAAGGCGGGAGGGTCGCGAATGAGCAGTTCTTC.

This clone was seen a few times. The CDR3 sequence is CASSLRSGNTGELFF. The CDR3 DNA reads TGTGCCAGCAGCTTGAGGTCCGGAAACACCGGGGAGCTGTTTTTT. This chain links TRBV7-9 with TRBJ2-2; no reliable D call. V lost 3 bases to trimming and J lost 2 bases, with 10 bases between them. This CDR3 spans 15 amino acids. Per the germline V gene, CDR1 is SEHNR and CDR2 is FQNEAQ (reference sequence).

The V and J genes are TRBV18 and TRBJ2-2; no clear D. The CDR3 extends over 13 amino acids. Looked up from germline, CDR1 is KGHSH and CDR2 is LQKENI. Between the trimmed V and J ends, which lost 6 bases and 0 bases, there was a span of 5 bases. This CDR3 reads CASSQANTGELFF. CDR3 DNA: TGTGCCAGCTCTCAGGCGAACACCGGGGAGCTGTTTTTT.

This clone was seen more than once but under ten times. This chain connects TRBV27 to TRBJ1-2; 8 bases match TRBD1. Trimming cost V 5 bases and J 4 bases; bases outside gene matches: 3. Germline lookup yields CDR1 MNHEY and CDR2 SMNVEV (reference sequence). The CDR3 is 13 residues long. The CDR3 region is CASSDRGSYGYTF. CDR3 nucleotide sequence: TGTGCCAGCAGTGACAGGGGATCCTATGGCTACACCTTC.

This clone was found a few times. The rearrangement joins TRBV5-1 to TRBJ2-7; TRBD1 is a possible D gene (5 bases). The V gene's germline CDR1 is SGHRS and CDR2 YFSETQ. V lost 4 bases and J 1 base, leaving 15 bases between the germline ends. The CDR3 is made up of 15 amino acids. As DNA, the CDR3 is TGCGCCAGCAGCCCCTTAAAGGGGAATTCCTACGAGCAGTACTTC. Translating gives CASSPLKGNSYEQYF.

The chain carries TRBV5-4 and TRBJ2-5; weak D call: TRBD2 (5 bases). Trimming pared 2 bases from V and 4 bases from J, leaving 9 bases between. The CDR3 is 13 residues long. Per germline, CDR1 SGHNT and CDR2 YYREEE (reference sequence). The CDR3 DNA sequence: TGTGCCAGCAGCTTTAGAGGACTAGAGACCCAGTACTTC. It specifies CASSFRGLETQYF.

This clone was counted between two and nine times. The chain combines TRBV16 with TRBJ1-4; no definite D call. The V and J ends lost 2 bases and 4 bases respectively, with 11 bases between them. In germline, CDR1 is KGHSY, CDR2 FQNENV. The CDR3 length is 15 residues. Written as DNA, the CDR3 is TGTGCCAGCAGCCAACCTAGGAGATATAATGAAAAACTGTTTTTT. Its protein product is CASSQPRRYNEKLFF.

The chain links TRBV7-9 to TRBJ2-5; 9 nucleotides match TRBD2. V was clipped by 5 bases and J by 4 bases; unmatched bases: 14. The CDR3 loop spans 17 amino acids. CDR1 is SEHNR, CDR2 FQNEAQ, per germline (reference sequence). In DNA, the CDR3 is TGTGCCAGCAGCCGTCTTAAACTAGCGGGCTGGGGAGAGACCCAGTACTTC. Translated: CASSRLKLAGWGETQYF.

For this clone: Within the sample, other DNA sequences also encode this same CDR3. The gene calls are TRBV7-3 and TRBJ2-7; TRBD1 agrees at 9 bases. This CDR3 spans 14 amino acids. Germline assignment: CDR1 SGHTA and CDR2 FQGTGA. J gave up 3 bases and V 2 bases, and 2 bases lay outside the gene matches. CDR3 amino acids: CASSLGTGNYEQYF. The CDR3 nucleotides are TGTGCCAGCAGCTTAGGGACAGGGAACTACGAGCAGTACTTC.

J is TRBJ2-1 and V is TRBV6-1; TRBD2 aligns across 14 bases. The CDR3 totals 16 residues. Germline loops: CDR1 MNHNS, CDR2 SASEGT. V shed 4 bases and J 7 bases; nucleotides not matched to a gene: 6. In nucleotides, the CDR3 is TGTGCCAGCAGTGCGTGGGGGACTAGCGGGAGTAATGAGCAGTTCTTC. It is translated as CASSAWGTSGSNEQFF.

This clone showed up just a few times. This chain connects TRBV7-9 to TRBJ1-1; 9 bases are shared with TRBD1. The germline V gene encodes CDR1 SEHNR and CDR2 FQNEAQ (reference sequence). The trim removed 4 bases at V and 4 bases at J, leaving 7 bases unmatched. This CDR3 has 15 residues. The CDR3 region is CASSSTTGQGTEAFF. CDR3 sequence (DNA): TGTGCCAGCAGCTCCACCACGGGACAGGGCACTGAAGCTTTCTTT.

The chain couples TRBV2 to TRBJ1-2; 9 bases are shared with TRBD1. The CDR3 sequence is 16 residues long. The V gene end was trimmed by 5 bases and the J gene end by 4 bases; junction bases not matched to a gene: 11. The germline V gene has CDR1 SNHLY and CDR2 FYNNEI. The CDR3 sequence is CASSQSPGTGSYGYTF. CDR3 coding DNA: TGTGCCAGCAGTCAGAGCCCCGGGACAGGGTCCTATGGCTACACCTTC.

The gene calls are TRBV2 and TRBJ2-4; tentative D call: TRBD1 (6 bases). Trimming removed 6 bases from V and 1 base from J, with 10 bases in between. The germline gives CDR1 SNHLY, CDR2 FYNNEI. The CDR3 consists of 14 residues. CDR3 in amino acids: CASSAQGAKNIQYF. CDR3 DNA sequence: TGTGCCAGCAGCGCCCAGGGGGCCAAAAACATTCAGTACTTC. The entire variable domain, with the rest obtained from reference TRBV2 and TRBJ2-4, is as follows: EPEVTQTPSHQVTQMGQEVILRCVPISNHLYFYWYRQILGQKVEFLVSFYNNEISEKSEIFDDQFSVERPDGSNFTLKIRSTKLEDSAMYFCASSAQGAKNIQYFGAGTRLSVL.

This chain joins TRBV30 and TRBJ1-5; the match to TRBD1 covers 9 bases. The CDR3 covers 13 residues. V lost 4 bases to trimming and J lost 4 bases; unmatched junction nucleotides: 2. Germline CDR1 and CDR2: GTSNPN and SVGIG (reference sequence). The CDR3 is CAWKGQGNQPQHF. The CDR3 DNA reads TGTGCCTGGAAGGGACAGGGAAATCAGCCCCAGCATTTT.

This clone was picked up a small number of times. The chain is built from TRBV4-1 and TRBJ2-2, with a tentative D call TRBD2 (5 bases). The germline V and J ends were trimmed by 3 bases and 1 base, with 9 bases remaining between them. Germline V lookup: CDR1 MGHRA, CDR2 YSYEKL. The CDR3 is 15 amino acids. CDR3 sequence: CASSQQAGNTGELFF. The CDR3 DNA reads TGCGCCAGCAGCCAGCAGGCGGGGAACACCGGGGAGCTGTTTTTT.

The rearrangement uses TRBV4-2 and TRBJ2-7, with D hard to call. The germline gives CDR1 LGHNA, CDR2 YNFKEQ. The CDR3 has 12 residues. V was cut by 0 bases and J by 3 bases, with 3 bases left in between. CDR3 region: CASSQEHYEQYF. In nucleotides, the CDR3 is TGTGCCAGCAGCCAAGAACACTACGAGCAGTACTTC.

The rearrangement joins TRBV30 to TRBJ1-5; D remains unclear. The CDR3 loop spans 13 amino acids. Between the trimmed V and J ends, which lost 5 bases and 3 bases, there was a span of 11 bases. Germline V gives CDR1 GTSNPN, CDR2 SVGIG (reference sequence). The CDR3 protein is CAWGAGNNQPQHF. The CDR3 DNA sequence: TGTGCCTGGGGTGCGGGGAACAATCAGCCCCAGCATTTT. The full variable domain, in which reference TRBV30 and TRBJ1-5 provide the parts outside the CDR3, is SQTIHQWPATLVQPVGSPLSLECTVEGTSNPNLYWYRQAAGRGLQLLFYSVGIGQISSEVPQNLSASRPQDRQFILSSKKLLLSDSGFYLCAWGAGNNQPQHFGDGTRLSIL.

This clone was observed a few times. The junction shows a germline mismatch at one end, possibly a read error. The rearrangement uses TRBV7-2 and TRBJ2-7; 7 positions match TRBD2. The CDR3 has 13 residues. Germline values: CDR1 SGHTA, CDR2 FQGNSA. The CDR3 sequence is CASSPRGGREPYF. CDR3 bases: TGTGCCAGCAGCCCTCGAGGAGGGAGGGAGCCGTACTTC. Using reference TRBV7-2 and TRBJ2-7 for the parts outside the CDR3, the full variable domain is GAGVSQSPSNKVTEKGKDVELRCDPISGHTALYWYRQSLGQGLEFLIYFQGNSAPDKSGLPSDRFSAERTGGSVSTLTIQRTQQEDSAVYLCASSPRGGREPYFGPGTRLTVT.

This clone has just a few counts. This chain connects TRBV28 to TRBJ2-1; 11 bases fit TRBD2. This CDR3 comprises 16 residues. Germline CDR1 reads MDHEN; CDR2 reads SYDVKM. V lost 2 bases to trimming and J lost 4 bases; unmatched junction nucleotides: 4. The CDR3 DNA reads as TGTGCCAGCAGTTTACCCGGGACTAGCGGATACAATGAGCAGTTCTTC. Protein: CASSLPGTSGYNEQFF.

This clone was picked up a small number of times. This chain links TRBV4-2 with TRBJ2-1; 9 bases line up with TRBD1. Germline-derived CDR1 and CDR2 are LGHNA and YNFKEQ. V lost 1 base and J lost 8; bases outside the gene matches: 3. The CDR3 is 14 amino acids. CDR3 region: CASSQGDRVDEQFF. The CDR3 DNA follows: TGTGCCAGCAGCCAAGGGGACAGGGTCGATGAGCAGTTCTTC.

A few counts support this clone. The genes are TRBV11-2 and TRBJ2-2; TRBD1 matches 7 bases. The CDR3 has 16 amino acids. Losses at the gene ends were 1 base for V and 6 bases for J; bases not matched to a gene: 8. CDR1 SGHAT and CDR2 FQNNGV come from the germline V gene. Here the CDR3 reads CASSLVGRGFAGELFF. The DNA of the CDR3 is TGTGCCAGCAGCTTAGTCGGCAGGGGGTTCGCCGGGGAGCTGTTTTTT. The full variable domain, with the rest looked up from reference TRBV11-2 and TRBJ2-2, is EAGVAQSPRYKIIEKRQSVAFWCNPISGHATLYWYQQILGQGPKLLIQFQNNGVVDDSQLPKDRFSAERLKGVDSTLKIQPAKLEDSAVYLCASSLVGRGFAGELFFGEGSRLTVL.

This clone was observed a few times. This chain joins TRBV2 and TRBJ1-2; D is ambiguous. CDR1 is SNHLY and CDR2 is FYNNEI in the germline V gene. V was pared by 4 bases and J by 4 bases, with 13 bases between. This CDR3 comprises 14 residues. The CDR3 here is CASSVPGNGYGYTF. The CDR3 bases are TGTGCCAGCAGTGTGCCCGGGAATGGCTATGGCTACACCTTC.

This clone was seen a handful of times. The rearrangement links TRBV27 to TRBJ2-3; 8 bases map to TRBD2. The CDR3 consists of 16 residues. The germline gives CDR1 MNHEY, CDR2 SMNVEV (reference sequence). The V and J ends lost 5 bases and 3 bases, in that order; junction bases with no gene match: 10. The CDR3 loop reads CASSPRGSGKTDTQYF. The CDR3 DNA is TGTGCCAGCAGTCCCCGGGGTAGCGGGAAAACAGATACGCAGTATTTT.

The chain has TRBV5-1 and TRBJ2-2, with a possible D match to TRBD1 (6 bases). Trimming left V 0 bases short and J 6 bases short, with 9 bases between. The CDR3 is 14 residues long. The V gene's germline CDR1 is SGHRS and CDR2 YFSETQ. The CDR3 spells CASSLDRAAGELFF. Written as DNA, the CDR3 is TGCGCCAGCAGCTTGGACAGGGCCGCCGGGGAGCTGTTTTTT.

This rearrangement joins TRBV9 to TRBJ2-5, with D possibly being TRBD2 (5 bases). With 0 bases removed from V and 5 bases from J, the gap between germline ends came to 14 bases. This CDR3 is built from 15 residues. Germline CDR1 is SGDLS and CDR2 is YYNGEE. The CDR3 nucleotides read TGTGCCAGCAGCGTAGACGGAGGTAGAGAGGAGACCCAGTACTTC. Translating gives CASSVDGGREETQYF.

This clone has ten or more counts. The chain combines TRBV11-2 with TRBJ2-2; no firm D call. CDR3 length: 12 amino acids. The V gene lost 6 bases and the J gene lost 4 bases, with 6 bases spanning the gap. Looked up from germline, CDR1 is SGHAT and CDR2 is FQNNGV. Here the CDR3 reads CASRPGTGELFF. CDR3 coding DNA: TGTGCCAGCAGGCCGGGCACCGGGGAGCTGTTTTTT.

In its sample, this clone was seen a few times. The rearrangement links TRBV18 to TRBJ2-3; 8 positions agree with TRBD1. There are 15 residues in the CDR3. The V gene end was trimmed by 4 bases and the J gene end by 2 bases; junction bases not matched to a gene: 5. The germline CDR1 and CDR2 sequences are KGHSH and LQKENI. The CDR3 sequence is CASSHDRGSTDTQYF. The CDR3 nucleotides are TGTGCCAGCTCACATGACAGGGGTTCCACAGATACGCAGTATTTT.

The rearrangement joins TRBV13 to TRBJ1-1; a possible D gene is TRBD1 (5 bases). V dropped 3 bases and J dropped 1 base, with 6 bases sitting between them. This CDR3 spans 13 amino acids. CDR1 and CDR2 (germline): PRHDT, FYEKMQ (reference sequence). The CDR3 loop reads CASSFDRNTEAFF. The CDR3 region has the DNA TGTGCCAGCAGCTTTGACAGGAACACTGAAGCTTTCTTT.

This chain joins TRBV9 and TRBJ1-2; 12 nucleotides align to TRBD1. The CDR3 has 15 residues. V shed 4 bases, J shed 6 bases, and the junction held 7 bases outside the gene matches. Germline V gives CDR1 SGDLS, CDR2 YYNGEE. CDR3 region: CASSTRDRGRDGYTF. CDR3 DNA: TGTGCCAGCAGCACCCGGGACAGGGGGCGGGATGGCTACACCTTC. Looking up the rest from reference TRBV9 and TRBJ1-2 gives the full variable domain: DSGVTQTPKHLITATGQRVTLRCSPRSGDLSVYWYQQSLDQGLQFLIQYYNGEERAKGNILERFSAQQFPDLHSELNLSSLELGDSALYFCASSTRDRGRDGYTFGSGTRLTVV.